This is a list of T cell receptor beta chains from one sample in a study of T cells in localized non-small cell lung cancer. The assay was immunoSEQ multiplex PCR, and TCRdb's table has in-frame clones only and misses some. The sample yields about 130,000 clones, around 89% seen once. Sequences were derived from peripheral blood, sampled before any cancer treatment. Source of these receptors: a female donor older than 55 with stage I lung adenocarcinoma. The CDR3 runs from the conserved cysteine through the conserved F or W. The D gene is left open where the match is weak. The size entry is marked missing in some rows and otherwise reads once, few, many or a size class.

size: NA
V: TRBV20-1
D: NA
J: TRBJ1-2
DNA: TGCAGTGCGGCCGGGACCGGAAACTACACCTTC
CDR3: CSAAGTGNYTF

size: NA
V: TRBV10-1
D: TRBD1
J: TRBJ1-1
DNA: TGCGCCAGCAGTGAGTCTAGACAGGGGGCCTCCACTGAAGCTTTCTTT
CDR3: CASSESRQGASTEAFF

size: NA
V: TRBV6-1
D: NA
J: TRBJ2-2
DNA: TGTGCCAGCAGTGACCTCTTGGGCACCGGGGAGCTGTTTTTT
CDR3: CASSDLLGTGELFF

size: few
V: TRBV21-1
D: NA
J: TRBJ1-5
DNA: TGTGCCAGCAGCAATACAGATAGCAATCAGCCCCAGCATTTT
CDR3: CASSNTDSNQPQHF

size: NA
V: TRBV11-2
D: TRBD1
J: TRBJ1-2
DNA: TGTGCCAGCAGCCCCGGGACAGGGAACTATGGCTACACCTTC
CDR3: CASSPGTGNYGYTF

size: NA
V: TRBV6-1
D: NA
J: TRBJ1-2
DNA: TGTGCCAGCAGTGAAACCCCGGGCCTTGTGAACTATGGCTACACCTTC
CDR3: CASSETPGLVNYGYTF

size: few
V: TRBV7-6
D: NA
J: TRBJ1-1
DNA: TGTGCCAGCAGCCCCACAGTCGGCACTGAAGCTTTCTTT
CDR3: CASSPTVGTEAFF

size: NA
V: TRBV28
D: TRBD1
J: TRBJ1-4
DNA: TGTGCCAGCAGTCCCCATATCGGGACAGGGGCTGAAAAACTGTTTTTT
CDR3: CASSPHIGTGAEKLFF

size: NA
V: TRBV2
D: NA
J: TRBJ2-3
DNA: TGTGCCAGCAGTTCCAGCCAATTGGGCACAGATACGCAGTATTTT
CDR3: CASSSSQLGTDTQYF

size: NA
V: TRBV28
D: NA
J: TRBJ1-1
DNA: TGTGCCAGCAGCCCTCTAACTCAGGCTTTCTTT
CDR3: CASSPLTQAFF

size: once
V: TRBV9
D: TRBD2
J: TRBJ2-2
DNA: TGTGCCAGCAGCGCGGGAATGGGACTAGCGGGACCCGGGGAGCTGTTTTTT
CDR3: CASSAGMGLAGPGELFF

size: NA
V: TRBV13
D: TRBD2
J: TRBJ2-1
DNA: TGTGCCAGCAGCTCCTCCCCTAGCGGGAGCCCCAGCTCCTACAATGAGCAGTTCTTC
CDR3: CASSSSPSGSPSSYNEQFF

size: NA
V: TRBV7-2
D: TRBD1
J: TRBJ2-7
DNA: TGTGCCAGCAGCATGACAGGGGCGAGCAACGAGCAGTACTTC
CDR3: CASSMTGASNEQYF

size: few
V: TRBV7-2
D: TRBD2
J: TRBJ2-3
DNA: TGTGCCAGCAGCCTCCACCCTCCCCGAGCGGGAGGAGGGACAGATACGCAGTATTTT
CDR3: CASSLHPPRAGGGTDTQYF

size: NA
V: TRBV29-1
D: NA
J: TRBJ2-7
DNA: TGCAGCGTTGGGGCAGGGGCTTACGAGCAGTACTTC
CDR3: CSVGAGAYEQYF

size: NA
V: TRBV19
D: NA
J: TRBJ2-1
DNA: TGTGCCAGTAGTATAGTGACCCTGCCTAACAATGAGCAGTTCTTC
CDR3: CASSIVTLPNNEQFF

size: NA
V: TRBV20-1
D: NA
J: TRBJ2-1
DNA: TGCAGTGCTAGAGGGTACAATGAGCAGTTCTTC
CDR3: CSARGYNEQFF

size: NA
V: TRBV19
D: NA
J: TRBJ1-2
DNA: TGTGCCAGTAGTATAAAACAGGGTGGCTACACCTTC
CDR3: CASSIKQGGYTF

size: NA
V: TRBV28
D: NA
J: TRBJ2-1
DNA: TGTGCCAGCAGTCTCTGGACAGAGCAGTTCTTC
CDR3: CASSLWTEQFF

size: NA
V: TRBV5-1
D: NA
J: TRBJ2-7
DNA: TGCGCCAGCAGCTCCCCCGGGGTAAGAAGTCTCGAGCAGTACTTC
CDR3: CASSSPGVRSLEQYF